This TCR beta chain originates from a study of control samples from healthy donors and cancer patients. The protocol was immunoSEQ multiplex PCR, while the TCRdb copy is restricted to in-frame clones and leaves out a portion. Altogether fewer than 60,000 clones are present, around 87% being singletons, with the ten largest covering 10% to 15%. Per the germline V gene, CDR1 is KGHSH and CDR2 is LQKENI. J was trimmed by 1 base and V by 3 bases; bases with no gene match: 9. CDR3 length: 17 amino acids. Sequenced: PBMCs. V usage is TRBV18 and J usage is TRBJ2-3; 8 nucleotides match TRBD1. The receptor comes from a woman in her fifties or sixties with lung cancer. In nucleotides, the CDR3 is TGTGCCAGCTCACCTCTAGGTCCGGGACAGGGCACAGATACGCAGTATTTT. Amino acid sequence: CASSPLGPGQGTDTQYF.